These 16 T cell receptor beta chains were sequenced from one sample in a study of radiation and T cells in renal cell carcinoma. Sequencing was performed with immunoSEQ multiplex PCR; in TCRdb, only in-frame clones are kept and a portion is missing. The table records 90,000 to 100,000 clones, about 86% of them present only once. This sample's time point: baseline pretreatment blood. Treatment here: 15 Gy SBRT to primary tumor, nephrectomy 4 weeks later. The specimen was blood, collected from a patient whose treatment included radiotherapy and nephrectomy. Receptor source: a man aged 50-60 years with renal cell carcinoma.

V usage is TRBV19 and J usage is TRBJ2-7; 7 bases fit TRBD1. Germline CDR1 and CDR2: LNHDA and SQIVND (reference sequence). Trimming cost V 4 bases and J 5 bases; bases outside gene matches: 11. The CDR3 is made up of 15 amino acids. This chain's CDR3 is CASSTPDRDSHEQYF. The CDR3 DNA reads TGTGCCAGTAGTACCCCAGACAGGGATAGTCACGAGCAGTACTTC.

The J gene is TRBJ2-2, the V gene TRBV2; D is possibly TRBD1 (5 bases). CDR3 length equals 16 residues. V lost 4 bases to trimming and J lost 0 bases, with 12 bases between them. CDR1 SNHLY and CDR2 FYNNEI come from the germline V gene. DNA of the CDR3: TGTGCCAGCAGTGTGCAGGGCTCCCCGAACACCGGGGAGCTGTTTTTT. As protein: CASSVQGSPNTGELFF.

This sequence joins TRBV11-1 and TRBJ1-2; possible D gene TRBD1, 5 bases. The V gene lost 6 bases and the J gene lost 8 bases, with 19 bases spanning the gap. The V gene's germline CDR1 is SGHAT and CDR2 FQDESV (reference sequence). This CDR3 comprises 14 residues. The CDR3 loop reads CASSPGIPLSGYTF. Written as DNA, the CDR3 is TGTGCCAGCAGTCCAGGGATTCCCCTTTCCGGCTACACCTTC.

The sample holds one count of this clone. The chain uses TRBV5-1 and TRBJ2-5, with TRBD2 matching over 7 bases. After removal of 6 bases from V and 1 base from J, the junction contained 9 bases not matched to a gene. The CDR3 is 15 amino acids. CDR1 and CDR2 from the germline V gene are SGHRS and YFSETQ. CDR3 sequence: CASIPGGGGQETQYF. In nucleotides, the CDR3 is TGCGCCAGCATCCCTGGCGGGGGAGGCCAAGAGACCCAGTACTTC.

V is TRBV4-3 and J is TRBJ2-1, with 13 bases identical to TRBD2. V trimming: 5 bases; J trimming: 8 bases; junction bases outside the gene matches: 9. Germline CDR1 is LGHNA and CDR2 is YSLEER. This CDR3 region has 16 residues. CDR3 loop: CASSTKGLAGRYEQFF. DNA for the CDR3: TGCGCCAGCAGCACAAAGGGACTAGCGGGGAGATATGAGCAGTTCTTC.

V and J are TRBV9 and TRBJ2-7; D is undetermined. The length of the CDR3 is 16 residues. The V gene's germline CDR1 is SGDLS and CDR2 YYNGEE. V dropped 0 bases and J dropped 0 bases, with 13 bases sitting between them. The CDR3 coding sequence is TGTGCCAGCAGCGTAGACGATGGCTCGCTCTCCTACGAGCAGTACTTC. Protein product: CASSVDDGSLSYEQYF.

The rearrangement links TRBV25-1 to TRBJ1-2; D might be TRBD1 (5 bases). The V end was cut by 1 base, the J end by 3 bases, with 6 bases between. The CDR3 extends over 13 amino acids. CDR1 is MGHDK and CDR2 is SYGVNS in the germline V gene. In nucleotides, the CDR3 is TGTGCCAGCAGTGAATCAGGGTACTATGGCTACACCTTC. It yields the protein CASSESGYYGYTF.

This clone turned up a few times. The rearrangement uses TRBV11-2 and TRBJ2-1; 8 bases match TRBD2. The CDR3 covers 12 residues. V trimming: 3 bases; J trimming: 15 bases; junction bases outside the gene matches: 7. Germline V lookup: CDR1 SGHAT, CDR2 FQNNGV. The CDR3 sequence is CASSFGGAGGFF. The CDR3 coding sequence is TGTGCCAGCAGCTTCGGGGGGGCCGGCGGGTTCTTC.

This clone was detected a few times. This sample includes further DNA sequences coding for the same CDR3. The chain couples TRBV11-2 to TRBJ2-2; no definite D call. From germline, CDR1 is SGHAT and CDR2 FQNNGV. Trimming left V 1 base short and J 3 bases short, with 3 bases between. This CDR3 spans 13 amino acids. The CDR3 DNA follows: TGTGCCAGCAGCTTAGTGGACACCGGGGAGCTGTTTTTT. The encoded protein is CASSLVDTGELFF. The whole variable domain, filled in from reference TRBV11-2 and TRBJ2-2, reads EAGVAQSPRYKIIEKRQSVAFWCNPISGHATLYWYQQILGQGPKLLIQFQNNGVVDDSQLPKDRFSAERLKGVDSTLKIQPAKLEDSAVYLCASSLVDTGELFFGEGSRLTVL.

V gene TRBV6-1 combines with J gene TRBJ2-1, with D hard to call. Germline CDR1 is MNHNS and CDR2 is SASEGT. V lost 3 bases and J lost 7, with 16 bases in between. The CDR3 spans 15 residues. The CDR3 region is CASSEDWRLPNEQFF. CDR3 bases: TGTGCCAGCAGTGAGGATTGGCGGTTACCGAATGAGCAGTTCTTC.

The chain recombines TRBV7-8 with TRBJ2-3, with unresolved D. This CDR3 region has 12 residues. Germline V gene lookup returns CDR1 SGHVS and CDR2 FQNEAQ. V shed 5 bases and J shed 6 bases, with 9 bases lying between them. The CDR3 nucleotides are TGTGCCAGCAGCCCCCTCAGGGATACGCAGTATTTT. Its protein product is CASSPLRDTQYF.

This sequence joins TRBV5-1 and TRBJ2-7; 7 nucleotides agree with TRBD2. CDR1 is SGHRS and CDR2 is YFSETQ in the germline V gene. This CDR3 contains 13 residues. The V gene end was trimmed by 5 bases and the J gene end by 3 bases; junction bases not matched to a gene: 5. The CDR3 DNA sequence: TGCGCCAGCAGTCCCGGGACTAACTACGAGCAGTACTTC. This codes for CASSPGTNYEQYF.

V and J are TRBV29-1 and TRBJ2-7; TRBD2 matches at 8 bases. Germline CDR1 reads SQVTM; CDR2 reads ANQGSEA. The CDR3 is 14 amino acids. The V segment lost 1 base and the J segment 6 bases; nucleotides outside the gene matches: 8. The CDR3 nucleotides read TGCAGCGTTGAAGTTTTTTTAGCGGGGACCGAGCAGTACTTC. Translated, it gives CSVEVFLAGTEQYF.

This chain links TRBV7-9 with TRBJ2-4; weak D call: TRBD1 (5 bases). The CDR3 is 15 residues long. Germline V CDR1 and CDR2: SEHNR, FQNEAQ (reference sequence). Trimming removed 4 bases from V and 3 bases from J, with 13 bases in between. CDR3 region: CASSYLQAVKNIQYF. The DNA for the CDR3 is TGTGCCAGCAGCTACTTACAGGCAGTCAAAAACATTCAGTACTTC. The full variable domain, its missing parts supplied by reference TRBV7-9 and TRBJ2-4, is DTGVSQNPRHKITKRGQNVTFRCDPISEHNRLYWYRQTLGQGPEFLTYFQNEAQLEKSRLLSDRFSAERPKGSFSTLEIQRTEQGDSAMYLCASSYLQAVKNIQYFGAGTRLSVL.

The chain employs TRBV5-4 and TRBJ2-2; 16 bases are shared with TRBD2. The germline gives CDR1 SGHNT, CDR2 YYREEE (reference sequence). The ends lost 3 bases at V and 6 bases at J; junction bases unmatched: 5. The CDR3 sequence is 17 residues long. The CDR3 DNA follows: TGTGCCAGCAGCTCGGGACTAGCGGGGGGGACTCCCGGGGAGCTGTTTTTT. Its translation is CASSSGLAGGTPGELFF. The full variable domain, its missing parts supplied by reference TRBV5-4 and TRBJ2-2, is ETGVTQSPTHLIKTRGQQVTLRCSSQSGHNTVSWYQQALGQGPQFIFQYYREEENGRGNFPPRFSGLQFPNYSSELNVNALELDDSALYLCASSSGLAGGTPGELFFGEGSRLTVL.

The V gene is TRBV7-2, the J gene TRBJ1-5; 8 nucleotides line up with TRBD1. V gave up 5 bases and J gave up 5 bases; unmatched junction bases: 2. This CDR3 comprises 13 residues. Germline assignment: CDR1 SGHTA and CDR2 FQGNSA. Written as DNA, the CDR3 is TGTGCCAGCAGCGGACAGGGTGATCAGCCCCAGCATTTT. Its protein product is CASSGQGDQPQHF.